This entry lists 15 T cell receptor beta chains sequenced from one sample in a study of cytomegalovirus exposure and HLA in healthy donors. The study ran its PCR with 60 Vbeta and 13 Jbeta primers. Libraries were prepared by immunoSEQ multiplex PCR; TCRdb keeps only in-frame clonotypes and omits some of them. This sample has roughly 100,000 clones, with about 70% found just once. The sample taken for sequencing was PBMCs. Every receptor here comes from a man under 40 in good health and CMV-seronegative.

The chain combines TRBV5-5 with TRBJ1-5; 7 bases match TRBD1. The CDR3 is made up of 14 amino acids. The junction had 6 bases not matched to a gene; V was cut back by 4 bases and J by 5 bases. Looked up from germline, CDR1 is SGHKS and CDR2 is YYEKEE (reference sequence). The CDR3 nucleotides read TGTGCCAGCAGCGTCCGGGACAGCTATCAGCCCCAGCATTTT. Protein product: CASSVRDSYQPQHF.

The chain carries TRBV9 and TRBJ1-6, with 7 bases lining up with TRBD1. The CDR3 covers 13 residues. V lost 2 bases to trimming and J lost 8 bases; unmatched junction nucleotides: 1. Germline-derived CDR1 and CDR2 are SGDLS and YYNGEE. CDR3 sequence reads: CASSVDRDSPLHF. As DNA, the CDR3 is TGTGCCAGCAGCGTCGACAGGGATTCACCCCTCCACTTT.

This chain uses TRBV7-3 with TRBJ2-6; 8 bases map to TRBD1. CDR1 SGHTA and CDR2 FQGTGA come from the germline V gene. The CDR3 length is 15 residues. J lost 3 bases, V lost 3 bases, and 1 base had no gene match. Here the CDR3 reads CASSLTGDGANVLTF. The CDR3, as DNA: TGTGCCAGCAGCTTGACAGGGGATGGGGCCAACGTCCTGACTTTC.

The chain carries TRBV5-1 and TRBJ2-5; 12 bases align to TRBD2. CDR3 length: 16 residues. V lost 1 base and J lost 1; bases outside the gene matches: 2. Germline CDR1 reads SGHRS; CDR2 reads YFSETQ. CDR3 nucleotides: TGCGCCAGCAGCTTGTCTAGCGGGAGGGCCCAAGAGACCCAGTACTTC. It yields the protein CASSLSSGRAQETQYF.

J is TRBJ1-5 and V is TRBV7-2; weak D call: TRBD1 (6 bases). Trimming cost V 4 bases and J 0 bases, with 10 bases left between them. This CDR3 comprises 15 residues. Germline CDR1 is SGHTA and CDR2 is FQGNSA. The CDR3 DNA follows: TGTGCCAGCAGCTCCGGACAGTATAGCAATCAGCCCCAGCATTTT. Protein: CASSSGQYSNQPQHF.

The V gene is TRBV7-2, the J gene TRBJ1-3; D gene unclear. The germline V and J ends were trimmed by 1 base and 0 bases, with 13 bases remaining between them. Germline V gives CDR1 SGHTA, CDR2 FQGNSA. The CDR3 totals 17 residues. CDR3 protein: CASSLVGQPSSGNTIYF. CDR3 bases: TGTGCCAGCAGCTTAGTTGGGCAGCCGAGCTCTGGAAACACCATATATTTT.

V usage is TRBV12-5 and J usage is TRBJ2-5; 14 positions match TRBD2. CDR3 length: 19 residues. Per germline, CDR1 LGHNT and CDR2 FRNRAP. The J segment lost 0 bases and the V segment lost 6 bases, leaving 12 bases of the junction unmatched. The DNA for the CDR3 is TGTGCTAGTGGCTTTAAGACTAGCGGGAGGGACTCGTACCAAGAGACCCAGTACTTC. Translated, it gives CASGFKTSGRDSYQETQYF.

This clone was observed a single time. The chain links TRBV10-3 to TRBJ2-2, with D tentatively TRBD2 (6 bases). Germline V gives CDR1 ENHRY, CDR2 SYGVKD. V was clipped by 6 bases and J by 2 bases, with 25 bases between them. This CDR3 comprises 19 residues. The CDR3 spells CAIRDVGGLTATNTGELFF. CDR3 coding DNA: TGTGCCATCAGAGATGTAGGAGGGCTGACGGCTACTAACACCGGGGAGCTGTTTTTT.

CDR3 loop: CSVGGPGGGTVAETQYF. The CDR3 region has the DNA TGCAGCGTTGGGGGTCCGGGAGGGGGCACAGTAGCGGAGACCCAGTACTTC. This chain connects TRBV29-1 to TRBJ2-5, with D perhaps matching TRBD2 (8 bases). Trimming took off 4 bases at V and 5 bases at J, with 26 bases between the two ends. The CDR3 loop spans 17 amino acids. CDR1 and CDR2 (germline): SQVTM, ANQGSEA. The whole variable domain, filled in from reference TRBV29-1 and TRBJ2-5, reads SAVISQKPSRDICQRGTSLTIQCQVDSQVTMMFWYRQQPGQSLTLIATANQGSEATYESGFVIDKFPISRPNLTFSTLTVSNMSPEDSSIYLCSVGGPGGGTVAETQYFGPGTRLLVL.

The sample holds one count of this clone. The rearrangement links TRBV18 to TRBJ1-2; D call uncertain. Germline assignment: CDR1 KGHSH and CDR2 LQKENI. With 3 bases removed from V and 0 bases from J, the gap between germline ends came to 14 bases. The CDR3 sequence is 16 residues long. In nucleotides, the CDR3 is TGTGCCAGCTCACCGAGTACGTCACCGACTAACTATGGCTACACCTTC. This codes for CASSPSTSPTNYGYTF. Full variable domain (outside the CDR3, taken from reference TRBV18 and TRBJ1-2): NAGVMQNPRHLVRRRGQEARLRCSPMKGHSHVYWYRQLPEEGLKFMVYLQKENIIDESGMPKERFSAEFPKEGPSILRIQQVVRGDSAAYFCASSPSTSPTNYGYTFGSGTRLTVV.

The chain uses TRBV28 and TRBJ1-2; unclear D gene. CDR1 MDHEN and CDR2 SYDVKM come from the germline V gene. This CDR3 region has 14 residues. V lost 8 bases and J lost 5, with 18 bases in between. The CDR3 nucleotides read TGTGCCAGCCGCCCCAACAGAGAACGGTATGGCTACACCTTC. Protein product: CASRPNRERYGYTF.

The rearrangement uses TRBV2 and TRBJ1-1, with 7 bases fitting TRBD1. The CDR3 is 16 amino acids. The V segment lost 4 bases and the J segment 1 base; nucleotides outside the gene matches: 9. Germline CDR1 and CDR2: SNHLY and FYNNEI. CDR3 region: CASSGSKGQPNTEAFF. Written as DNA, the CDR3 is TGTGCCAGCAGTGGGAGCAAGGGACAGCCGAACACTGAAGCTTTCTTT. Together with reference TRBV2 and TRBJ1-1, the CDR3 gives the full variable domain: EPEVTQTPSHQVTQMGQEVILRCVPISNHLYFYWYRQILGQKVEFLVSFYNNEISEKSEIFDDQFSVERPDGSNFTLKIRSTKLEDSAMYFCASSGSKGQPNTEAFFGQGTRLTVV.

This clone was seen a few times. The chain employs TRBV11-3 and TRBJ1-1, with a weak D call TRBD1 (5 bases). CDR1 is SGHNT, CDR2 YENEEA, per germline. The CDR3 covers 15 residues. Trimming pared 3 bases from V and 5 bases from J, leaving 16 bases between. DNA for the CDR3: TGTGCCAGCAGCTTGGGCCAGGGCTACGGGACTGAAGCTTTCTTT. This sequence encodes CASSLGQGYGTEAFF.

The chain recombines TRBV7-2 with TRBJ2-5; no reliable D call. Between the trimmed V and J ends, which lost 5 bases and 4 bases, there was a span of 11 bases. CDR1 SGHTA and CDR2 FQGNSA come from the germline V gene. This CDR3 contains 13 residues. The CDR3, as DNA: TGTGCCAGCAGCCGCGGTTACTCAGAGACCCAGTACTTC. Protein sequence: CASSRGYSETQYF.

The chain employs TRBV9 and TRBJ1-6; unclear D gene. This CDR3 comprises 16 residues. V was cut by 0 bases and J by 8 bases, with 15 bases left in between. Germline lookup yields CDR1 SGDLS and CDR2 YYNGEE. CDR3 nucleotide sequence: TGTGCCAGCAGCGTAGGGTCTGGGCAGCACTATTCACCCCTCCACTTT. As protein: CASSVGSGQHYSPLHF. The variable domain in full, completed from reference TRBV9 and TRBJ1-6, reads DSGVTQTPKHLITATGQRVTLRCSPRSGDLSVYWYQQSLDQGLQFLIQYYNGEERAKGNILERFSAQQFPDLHSELNLSSLELGDSALYFCASSVGSGQHYSPLHFGNGTRLTVT.